The text below deals with one T cell receptor beta chain. The antigen remains undetermined. V gave up 4 bases and J gave up 12 bases; unmatched junction bases: 23. Looked up from germline, CDR1 is SQVTM and CDR2 is ANQGSEA. The CDR3 has 18 residues. Amplification used 60 Vbeta primers and 13 Jbeta primers. Assay: immunoSEQ multiplex PCR; the TCRdb copy retains only in-frame clones and omits some. The sample data list roughly 200,000 clones. This record belongs to a study of cytomegalovirus exposure and HLA in healthy donors. The overall study: Drawn from HLA-typed donors, tens of millions of unique TCRs were held in an early data release.

General study findings and limits: Previously analyzed data showed that most TCR beta V segments were productive at a frequency of about 90% or about 30%. It was shown in a later analysis that HLA-associated TCR beta chains were more clonally expanded than other, equally common chains.

The specimen sequenced was PBMCs. The V gene is TRBV29-1, the J gene TRBJ2-1, with 11 bases fitting TRBD2. This TCR came from a girl aged 2-15 years in good health and CMV-seropositive. The CDR3: CSVAVSRRTSGWSQGQFF. The CDR3 DNA sequence: TGCAGCGTTGCAGTCAGTCGCAGGACTAGCGGGTGGTCTCAGGGGCAGTTCTTC.